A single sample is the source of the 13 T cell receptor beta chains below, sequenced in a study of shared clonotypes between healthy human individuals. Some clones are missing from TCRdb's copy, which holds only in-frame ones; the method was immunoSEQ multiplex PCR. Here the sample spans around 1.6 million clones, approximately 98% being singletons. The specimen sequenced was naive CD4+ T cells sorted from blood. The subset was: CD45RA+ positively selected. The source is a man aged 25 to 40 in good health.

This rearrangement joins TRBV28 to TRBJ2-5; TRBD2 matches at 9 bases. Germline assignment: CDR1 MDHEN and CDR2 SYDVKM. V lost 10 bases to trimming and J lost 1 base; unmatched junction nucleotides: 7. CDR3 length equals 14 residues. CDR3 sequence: CAIQTSGVQETQYF. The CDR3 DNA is TGTGCCATTCAGACTAGCGGAGTCCAAGAGACCCAGTACTTC.

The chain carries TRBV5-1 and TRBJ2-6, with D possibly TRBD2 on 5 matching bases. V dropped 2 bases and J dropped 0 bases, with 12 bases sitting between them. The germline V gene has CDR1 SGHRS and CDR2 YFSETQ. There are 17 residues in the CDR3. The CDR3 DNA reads TGCGCCAGCAGCTTAACCGCGACTAACTCTGGGGCCAACGTCCTGACTTTC. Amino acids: CASSLTATNSGANVLTF.

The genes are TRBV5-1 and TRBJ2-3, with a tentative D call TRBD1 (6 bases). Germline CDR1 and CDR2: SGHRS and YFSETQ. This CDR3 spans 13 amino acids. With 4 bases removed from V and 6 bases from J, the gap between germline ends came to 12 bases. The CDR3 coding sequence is TGCGCCAGCAGCGCGGCAGGGGTGGATACGCAGTATTTT. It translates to CASSAAGVDTQYF.

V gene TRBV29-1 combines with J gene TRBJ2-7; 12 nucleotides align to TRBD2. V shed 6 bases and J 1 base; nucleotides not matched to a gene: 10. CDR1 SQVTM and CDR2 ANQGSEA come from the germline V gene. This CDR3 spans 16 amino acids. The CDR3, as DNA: TGCAGCGTGACCGGGACTAGCGGGTTCGTTTCCTACGAGCAGTACTTC. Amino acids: CSVTGTSGFVSYEQYF.

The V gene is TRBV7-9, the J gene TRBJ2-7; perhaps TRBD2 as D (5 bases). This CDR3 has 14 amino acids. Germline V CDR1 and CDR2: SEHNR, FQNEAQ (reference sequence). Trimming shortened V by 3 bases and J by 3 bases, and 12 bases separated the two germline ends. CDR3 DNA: TGTGCCAGCAGCTTTCTTCCGGGAAGCTACGAGCAGTACTTC. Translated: CASSFLPGSYEQYF. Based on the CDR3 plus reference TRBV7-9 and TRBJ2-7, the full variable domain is DTGVSQNPRHKITKRGQNVTFRCDPISEHNRLYWYRQTLGQGPEFLTYFQNEAQLEKSRLLSDRFSAERPKGSFSTLEIQRTEQGDSAMYLCASSFLPGSYEQYFGPGTRLTVT.

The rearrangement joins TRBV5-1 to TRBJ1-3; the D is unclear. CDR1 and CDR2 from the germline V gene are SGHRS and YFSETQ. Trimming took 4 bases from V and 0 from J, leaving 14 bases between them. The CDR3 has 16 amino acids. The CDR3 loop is CASSPLERISGNTIYF. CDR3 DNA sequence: TGCGCCAGCAGCCCCTTGGAGCGAATCTCTGGAAACACCATATATTTT.

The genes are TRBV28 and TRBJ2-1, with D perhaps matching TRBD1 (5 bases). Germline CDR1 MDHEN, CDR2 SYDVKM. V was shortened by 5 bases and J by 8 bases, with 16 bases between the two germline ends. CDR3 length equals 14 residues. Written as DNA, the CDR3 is TGTGCCAGCAGTAATGCGCGCAGGGCTTATGAGCAGTTCTTC. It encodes CASSNARRAYEQFF.

CDR3 region: CASSLDRGRAYEQYF. As DNA, the CDR3 is TGTGCCAGCAGCTTAGATCGGGGGAGGGCCTACGAGCAGTACTTC. The gene calls are TRBV11-2 and TRBJ2-7; 7 nucleotides match TRBD2. The germline V gene has CDR1 SGHAT and CDR2 FQNNGV. This CDR3 region has 15 residues. Trimming at V came to 0 bases and at J to 2 bases, leaving 4 bases not matched to a gene.

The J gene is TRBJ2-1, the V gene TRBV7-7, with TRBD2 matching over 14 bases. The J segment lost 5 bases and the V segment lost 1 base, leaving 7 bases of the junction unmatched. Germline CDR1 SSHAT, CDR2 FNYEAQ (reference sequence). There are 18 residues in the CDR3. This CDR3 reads CASSLGAGLAGDNNEQFF. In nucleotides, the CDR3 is TGTGCCAGCAGCTTAGGGGCGGGACTAGCGGGAGATAACAATGAGCAGTTCTTC.

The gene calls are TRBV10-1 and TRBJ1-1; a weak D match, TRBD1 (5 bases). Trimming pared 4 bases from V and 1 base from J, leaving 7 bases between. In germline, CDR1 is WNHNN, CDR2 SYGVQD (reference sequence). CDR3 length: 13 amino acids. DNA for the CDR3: TGCGCCAGCAGTGGGACACGGAACACTGAAGCTTTCTTT. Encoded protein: CASSGTRNTEAFF.

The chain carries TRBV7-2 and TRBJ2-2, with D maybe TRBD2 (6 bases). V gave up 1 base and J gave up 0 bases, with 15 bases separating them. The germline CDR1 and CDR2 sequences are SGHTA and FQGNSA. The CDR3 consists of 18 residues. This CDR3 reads CASSLVRSGGSNTGELFF. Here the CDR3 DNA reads TGTGCCAGCAGCTTAGTTCGTAGCGGCGGTTCGAACACCGGGGAGCTGTTTTTT. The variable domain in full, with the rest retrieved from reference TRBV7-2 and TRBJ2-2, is GAGVSQSPSNKVTEKGKDVELRCDPISGHTALYWYRQSLGQGLEFLIYFQGNSAPDKSGLPSDRFSAERTGGSVSTLTIQRTQQEDSAVYLCASSLVRSGGSNTGELFFGEGSRLTVL.

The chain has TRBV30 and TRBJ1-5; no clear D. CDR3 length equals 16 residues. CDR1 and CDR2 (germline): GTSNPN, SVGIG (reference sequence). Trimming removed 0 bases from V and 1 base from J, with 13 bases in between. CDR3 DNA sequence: TGTGCCTGGAGTGTCCCCCTCGGTGAAAGCAATCAGCCCCAGCATTTT. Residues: CAWSVPLGESNQPQHF.

This CDR3 reads CASRVRAGVSGNTIYF. The CDR3 DNA reads TGTGCCAGCAGGGTAAGGGCTGGGGTATCCGGAAACACCATATATTTT. This chain joins TRBV28 and TRBJ1-3; D uncertain. Germline V gene data show CDR1 as MDHEN and CDR2 as SYDVKM. Between the trimmed V and J ends, which lost 6 bases and 4 bases, there was a span of 19 bases. This CDR3 is 16 amino acids long.